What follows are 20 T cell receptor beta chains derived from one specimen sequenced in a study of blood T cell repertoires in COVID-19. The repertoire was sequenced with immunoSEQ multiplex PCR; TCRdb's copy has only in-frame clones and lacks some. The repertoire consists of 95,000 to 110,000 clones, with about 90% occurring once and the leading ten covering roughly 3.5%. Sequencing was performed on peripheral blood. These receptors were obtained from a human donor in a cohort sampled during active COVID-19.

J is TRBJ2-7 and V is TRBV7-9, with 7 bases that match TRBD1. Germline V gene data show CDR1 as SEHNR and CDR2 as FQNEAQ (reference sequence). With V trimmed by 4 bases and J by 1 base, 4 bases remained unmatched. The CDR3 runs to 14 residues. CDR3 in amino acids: CASSSTGQSYEQYF. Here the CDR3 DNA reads TGTGCCAGCAGCTCGACGGGACAGTCCTACGAGCAGTACTTC.

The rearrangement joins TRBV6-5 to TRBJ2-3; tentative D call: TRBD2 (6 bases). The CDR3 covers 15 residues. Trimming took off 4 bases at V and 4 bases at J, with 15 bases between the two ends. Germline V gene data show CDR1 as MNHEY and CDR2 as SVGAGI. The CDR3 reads CASSFGGRSADTQYF. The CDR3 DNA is TGTGCCAGCAGTTTCGGGGGACGTTCGGCAGATACGCAGTATTTT.

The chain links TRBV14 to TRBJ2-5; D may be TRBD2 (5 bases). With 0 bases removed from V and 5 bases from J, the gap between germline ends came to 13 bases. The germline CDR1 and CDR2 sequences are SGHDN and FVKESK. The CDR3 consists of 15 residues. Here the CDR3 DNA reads TGTGCCAGCAGCCAAGATCAGGCTAGCTGGGAGACCCAGTACTTC. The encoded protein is CASSQDQASWETQYF.

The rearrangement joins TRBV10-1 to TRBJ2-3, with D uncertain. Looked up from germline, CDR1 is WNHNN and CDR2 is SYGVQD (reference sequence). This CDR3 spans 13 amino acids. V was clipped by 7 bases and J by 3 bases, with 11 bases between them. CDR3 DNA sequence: TGCGCCAGCACGAGAGAGGTTACAGATACGCAGTATTTT. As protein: CASTREVTDTQYF.

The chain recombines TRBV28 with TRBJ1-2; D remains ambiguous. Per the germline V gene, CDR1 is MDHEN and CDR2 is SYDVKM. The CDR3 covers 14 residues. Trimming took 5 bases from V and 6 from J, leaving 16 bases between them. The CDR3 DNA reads TGTGCCAGCAGTCCCCCGGGGTTTATCGATGGCTACACCTTC. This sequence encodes CASSPPGFIDGYTF.

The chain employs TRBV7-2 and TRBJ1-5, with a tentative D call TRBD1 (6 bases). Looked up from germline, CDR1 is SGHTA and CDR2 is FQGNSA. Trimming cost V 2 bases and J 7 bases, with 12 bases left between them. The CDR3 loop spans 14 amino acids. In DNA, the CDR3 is TGTGCCAGCAGCTTATCCAGGGGAGAGCAGCCCCAGCATTTT. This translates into CASSLSRGEQPQHF.

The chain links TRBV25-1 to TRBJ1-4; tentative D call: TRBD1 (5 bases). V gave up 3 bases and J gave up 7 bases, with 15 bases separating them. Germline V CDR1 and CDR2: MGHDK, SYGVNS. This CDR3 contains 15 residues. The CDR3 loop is CASSDPRAIVEKLFF. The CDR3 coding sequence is TGTGCCAGCAGTGACCCCAGGGCGATCGTTGAAAAACTGTTTTTT.

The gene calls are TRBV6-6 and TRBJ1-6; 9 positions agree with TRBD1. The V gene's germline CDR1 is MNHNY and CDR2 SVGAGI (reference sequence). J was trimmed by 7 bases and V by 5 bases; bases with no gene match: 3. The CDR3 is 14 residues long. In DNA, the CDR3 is TGTGCCAGCAGTCCGGACAGGGGCAATTCACCCCTCCACTTT. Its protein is CASSPDRGNSPLHF.

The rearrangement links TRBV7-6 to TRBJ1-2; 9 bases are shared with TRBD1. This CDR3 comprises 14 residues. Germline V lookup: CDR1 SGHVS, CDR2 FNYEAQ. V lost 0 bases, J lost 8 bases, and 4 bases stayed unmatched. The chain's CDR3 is CASSLARTGAGYTF. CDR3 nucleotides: TGTGCCAGCAGCTTAGCCCGGACAGGGGCCGGCTACACCTTC.

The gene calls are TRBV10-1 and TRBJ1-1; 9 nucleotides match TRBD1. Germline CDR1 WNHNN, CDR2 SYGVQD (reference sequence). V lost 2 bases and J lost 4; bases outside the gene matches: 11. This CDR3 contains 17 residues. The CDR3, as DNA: TGCGCCAGCAGTGAGCGTCCCGGGACAGGGAGAGGCACTGAAGCTTTCTTT. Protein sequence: CASSERPGTGRGTEAFF.

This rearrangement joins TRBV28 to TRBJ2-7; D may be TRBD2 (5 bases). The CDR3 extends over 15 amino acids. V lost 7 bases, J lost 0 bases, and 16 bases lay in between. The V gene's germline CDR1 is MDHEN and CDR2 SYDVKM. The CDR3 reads CASTPGGAASYEQYF. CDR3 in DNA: TGTGCCAGCACCCCCGGTGGAGCGGCCTCCTACGAGCAGTACTTC.

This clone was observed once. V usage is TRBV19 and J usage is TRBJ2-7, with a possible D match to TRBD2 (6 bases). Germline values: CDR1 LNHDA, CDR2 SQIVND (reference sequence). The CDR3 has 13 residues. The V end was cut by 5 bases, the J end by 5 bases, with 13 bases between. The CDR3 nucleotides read TGTGCCAGTAGTGGGCGGGGACCCCACGAGCAGTACTTC. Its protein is CASSGRGPHEQYF. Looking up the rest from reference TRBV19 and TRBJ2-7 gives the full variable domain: DGGITQSPKYLFRKEGQNVTLSCEQNLNHDAMYWYRQDPGQGLRLIYYSQIVNDFQKGDIAEGYSVSREKKESFPLTVTSAQKNPTAFYLCASSGRGPHEQYFGPGTRLTVT.

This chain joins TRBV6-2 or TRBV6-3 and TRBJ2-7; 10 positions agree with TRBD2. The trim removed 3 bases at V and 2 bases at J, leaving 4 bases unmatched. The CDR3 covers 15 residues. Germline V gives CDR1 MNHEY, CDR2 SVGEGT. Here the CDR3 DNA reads TGTGCCAGCAGTTATCCTAGCGGGGGAACCTACGAGCAGTACTTC. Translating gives CASSYPSGGTYEQYF.

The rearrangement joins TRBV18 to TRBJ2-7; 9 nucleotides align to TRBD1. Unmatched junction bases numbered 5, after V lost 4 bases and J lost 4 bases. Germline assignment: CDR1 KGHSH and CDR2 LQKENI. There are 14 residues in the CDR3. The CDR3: CASSQDRGKYEQYF. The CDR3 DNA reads TGTGCCAGCTCACAGGACAGGGGAAAGTACGAGCAGTACTTC.

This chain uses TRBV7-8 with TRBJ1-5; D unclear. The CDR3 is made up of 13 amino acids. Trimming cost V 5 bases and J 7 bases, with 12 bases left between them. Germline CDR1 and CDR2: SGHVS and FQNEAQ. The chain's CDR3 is CASSRSPGQPQHF. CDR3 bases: TGTGCCAGCAGCCGCAGCCCCGGGCAGCCCCAGCATTTT. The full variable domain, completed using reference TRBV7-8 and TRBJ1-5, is GAGVSQSPRYKVAKRGQDVALRCDPISGHVSLFWYQQALGQGPEFLTYFQNEAQLDKSGLPSDRFFAERPEGSVSTLKIQRTQQEDSAVYLCASSRSPGQPQHFGDGTRLSIL.

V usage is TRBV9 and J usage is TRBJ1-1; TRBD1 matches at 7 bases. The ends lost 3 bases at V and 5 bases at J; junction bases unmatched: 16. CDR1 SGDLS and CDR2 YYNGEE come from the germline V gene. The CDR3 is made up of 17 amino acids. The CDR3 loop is CASSAYAGQKRGTEAFF. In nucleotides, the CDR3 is TGTGCCAGCAGCGCTTATGCGGGACAGAAGAGGGGGACTGAAGCTTTCTTT. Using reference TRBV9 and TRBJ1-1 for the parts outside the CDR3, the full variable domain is DSGVTQTPKHLITATGQRVTLRCSPRSGDLSVYWYQQSLDQGLQFLIQYYNGEERAKGNILERFSAQQFPDLHSELNLSSLELGDSALYFCASSAYAGQKRGTEAFFGQGTRLTVV.

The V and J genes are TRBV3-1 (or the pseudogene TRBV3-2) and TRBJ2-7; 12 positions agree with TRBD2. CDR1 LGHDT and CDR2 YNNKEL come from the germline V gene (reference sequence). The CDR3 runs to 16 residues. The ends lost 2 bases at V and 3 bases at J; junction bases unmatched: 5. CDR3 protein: CASSQYGLAGNYEQYF. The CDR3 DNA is TGTGCCAGCAGCCAATACGGACTAGCGGGGAACTACGAGCAGTACTTC.

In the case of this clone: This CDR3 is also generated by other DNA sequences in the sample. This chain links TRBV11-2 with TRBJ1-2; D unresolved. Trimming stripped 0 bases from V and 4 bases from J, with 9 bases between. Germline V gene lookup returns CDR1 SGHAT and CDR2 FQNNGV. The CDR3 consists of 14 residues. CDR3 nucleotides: TGTGCCAGCAGCTTAGAAAGCCGGTTCTATGGCTACACCTTC. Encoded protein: CASSLESRFYGYTF.

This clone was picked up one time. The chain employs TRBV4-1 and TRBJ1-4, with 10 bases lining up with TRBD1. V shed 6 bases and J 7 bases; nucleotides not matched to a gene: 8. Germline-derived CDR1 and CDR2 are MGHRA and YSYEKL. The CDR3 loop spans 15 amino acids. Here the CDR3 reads CASRQIGTGVEKLFF. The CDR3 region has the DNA TGCGCCAGCAGACAAATAGGGACAGGGGTTGAAAAACTGTTTTTT.

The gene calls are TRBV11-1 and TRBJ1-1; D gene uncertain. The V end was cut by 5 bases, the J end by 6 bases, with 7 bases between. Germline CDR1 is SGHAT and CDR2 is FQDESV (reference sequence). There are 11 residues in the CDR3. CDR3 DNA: TGTGCCAGCAGCCCCGTCCCTGAAGCTTTCTTT. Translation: CASSPVPEAFF.